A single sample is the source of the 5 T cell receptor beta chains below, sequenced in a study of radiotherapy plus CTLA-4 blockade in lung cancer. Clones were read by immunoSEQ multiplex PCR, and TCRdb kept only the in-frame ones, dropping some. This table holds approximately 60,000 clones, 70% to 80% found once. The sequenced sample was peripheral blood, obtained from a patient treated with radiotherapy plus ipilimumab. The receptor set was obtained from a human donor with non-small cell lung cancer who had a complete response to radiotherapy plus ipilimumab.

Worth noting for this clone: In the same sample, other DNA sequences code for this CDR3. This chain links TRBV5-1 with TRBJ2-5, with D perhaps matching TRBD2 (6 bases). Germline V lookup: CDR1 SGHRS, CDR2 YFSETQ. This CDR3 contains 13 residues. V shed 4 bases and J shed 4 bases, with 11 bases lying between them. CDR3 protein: CASSLGGAETQYF. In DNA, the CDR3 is TGCGCCAGCAGCCTGGGGGGAGCAGAGACCCAGTACTTC.

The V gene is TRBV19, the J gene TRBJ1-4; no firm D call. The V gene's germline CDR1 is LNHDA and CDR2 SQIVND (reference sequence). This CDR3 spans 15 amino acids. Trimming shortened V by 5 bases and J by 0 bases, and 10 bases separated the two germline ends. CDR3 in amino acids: CASSWASATNEKLFF. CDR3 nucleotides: TGTGCCAGTAGTTGGGCCTCGGCAACTAATGAAAAACTGTTTTTT.

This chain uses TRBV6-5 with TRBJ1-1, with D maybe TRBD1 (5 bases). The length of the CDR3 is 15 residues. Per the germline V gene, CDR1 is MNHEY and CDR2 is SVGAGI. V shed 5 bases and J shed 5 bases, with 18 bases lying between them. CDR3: CASSGNRGRLTEAFF. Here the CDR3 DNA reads TGTGCCAGCAGTGGTAATAGGGGAAGGTTGACTGAAGCTTTCTTT.

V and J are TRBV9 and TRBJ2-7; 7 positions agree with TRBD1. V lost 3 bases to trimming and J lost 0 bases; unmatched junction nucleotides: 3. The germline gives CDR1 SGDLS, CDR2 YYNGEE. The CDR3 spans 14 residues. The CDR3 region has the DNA TGTGCCAGCAGCGAGACAGGGAACTCCTACGAGCAGTACTTC. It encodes CASSETGNSYEQYF.

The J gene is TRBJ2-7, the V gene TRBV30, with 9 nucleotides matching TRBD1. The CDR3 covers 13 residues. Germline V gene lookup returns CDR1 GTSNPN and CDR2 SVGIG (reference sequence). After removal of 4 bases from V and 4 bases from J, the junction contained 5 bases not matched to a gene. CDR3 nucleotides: TGTGCCTGGATCCCGGGACAGGGATACGAGCAGTACTTC. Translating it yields CAWIPGQGYEQYF. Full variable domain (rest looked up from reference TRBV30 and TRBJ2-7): SQTIHQWPATLVQPVGSPLSLECTVEGTSNPNLYWYRQAAGRGLQLLFYSVGIGQISSEVPQNLSASRPQDRQFILSSKKLLLSDSGFYLCAWIPGQGYEQYFGPGTRLTVT.